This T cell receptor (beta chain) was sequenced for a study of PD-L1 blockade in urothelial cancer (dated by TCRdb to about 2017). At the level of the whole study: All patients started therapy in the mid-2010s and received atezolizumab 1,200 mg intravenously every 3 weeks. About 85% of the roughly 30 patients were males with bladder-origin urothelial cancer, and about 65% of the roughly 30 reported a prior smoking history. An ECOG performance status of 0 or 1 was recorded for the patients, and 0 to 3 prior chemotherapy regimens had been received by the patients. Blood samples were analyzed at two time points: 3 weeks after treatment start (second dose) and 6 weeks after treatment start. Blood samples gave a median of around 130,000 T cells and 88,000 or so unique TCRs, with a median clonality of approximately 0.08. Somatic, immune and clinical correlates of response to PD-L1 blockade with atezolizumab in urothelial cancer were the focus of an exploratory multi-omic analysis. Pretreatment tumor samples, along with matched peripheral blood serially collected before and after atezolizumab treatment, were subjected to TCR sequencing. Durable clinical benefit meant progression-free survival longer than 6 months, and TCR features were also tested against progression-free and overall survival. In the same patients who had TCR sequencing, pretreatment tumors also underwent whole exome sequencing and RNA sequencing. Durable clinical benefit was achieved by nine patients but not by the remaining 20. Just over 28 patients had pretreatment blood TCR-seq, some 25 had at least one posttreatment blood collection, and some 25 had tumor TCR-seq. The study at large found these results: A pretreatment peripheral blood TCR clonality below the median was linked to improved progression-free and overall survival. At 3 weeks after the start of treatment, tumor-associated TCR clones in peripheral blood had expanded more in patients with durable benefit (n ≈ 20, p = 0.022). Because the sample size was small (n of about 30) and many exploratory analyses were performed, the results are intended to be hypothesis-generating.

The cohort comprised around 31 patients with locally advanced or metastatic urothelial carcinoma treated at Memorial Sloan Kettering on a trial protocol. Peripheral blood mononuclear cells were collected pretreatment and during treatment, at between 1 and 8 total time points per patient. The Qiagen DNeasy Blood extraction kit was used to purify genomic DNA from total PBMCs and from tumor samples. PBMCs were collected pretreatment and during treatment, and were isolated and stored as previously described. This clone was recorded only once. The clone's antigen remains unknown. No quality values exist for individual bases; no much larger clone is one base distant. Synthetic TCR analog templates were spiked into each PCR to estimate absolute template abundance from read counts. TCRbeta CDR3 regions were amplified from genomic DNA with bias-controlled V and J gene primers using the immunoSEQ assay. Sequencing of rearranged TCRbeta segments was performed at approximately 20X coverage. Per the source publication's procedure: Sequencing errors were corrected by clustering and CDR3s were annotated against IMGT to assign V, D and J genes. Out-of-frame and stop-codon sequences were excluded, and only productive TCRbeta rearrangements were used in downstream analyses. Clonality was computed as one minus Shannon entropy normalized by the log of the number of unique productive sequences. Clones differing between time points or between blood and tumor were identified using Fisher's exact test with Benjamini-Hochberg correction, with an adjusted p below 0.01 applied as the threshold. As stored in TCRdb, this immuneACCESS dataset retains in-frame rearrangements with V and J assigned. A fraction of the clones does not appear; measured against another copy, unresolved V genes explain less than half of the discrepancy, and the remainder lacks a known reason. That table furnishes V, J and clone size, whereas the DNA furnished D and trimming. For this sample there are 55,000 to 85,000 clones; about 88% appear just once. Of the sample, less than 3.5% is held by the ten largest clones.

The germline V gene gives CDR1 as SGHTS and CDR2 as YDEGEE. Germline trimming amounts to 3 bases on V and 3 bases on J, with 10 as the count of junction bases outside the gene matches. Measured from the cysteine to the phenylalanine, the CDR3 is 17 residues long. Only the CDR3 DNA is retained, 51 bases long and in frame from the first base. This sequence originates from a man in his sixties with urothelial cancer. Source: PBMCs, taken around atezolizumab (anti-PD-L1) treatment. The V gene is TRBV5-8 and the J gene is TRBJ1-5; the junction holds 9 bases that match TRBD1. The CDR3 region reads CASSSRGDRAINQPQHF. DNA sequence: TGTGCCAGCAGCTCGAGGGGGGACAGGGCCATCAATCAGCCCCAGCATTTT.